The 26 T cell receptor beta chains reported below all come from one sample, sequenced in a study of blood T cell repertoires in COVID-19. The method was immunoSEQ multiplex PCR; TCRdb's version includes in-frame clones alone and lacks a portion of them. The sample lists around 21,000 clones, approximately 90% occurring once. The sample was peripheral blood. These receptors were collected from a human donor with active COVID-19. The donor label of this sample is uncertain.

This clone was seen only a few times. V gene TRBV18 combines with J gene TRBJ2-2, with 7 bases that match TRBD1. The germline V gene encodes CDR1 KGHSH and CDR2 LQKENI. The junction had 4 bases not matched to a gene; V was cut back by 6 bases and J by 0 bases. CDR3 length: 15 amino acids. In DNA form, the CDR3 reads TGTGCCAGCTCGGTGGGACAGACGAACACCGGGGAGCTGTTTTTT. Translation: CASSVGQTNTGELFF.

The J gene is TRBJ1-2, the V gene TRBV7-8; D possibly corresponds to TRBD1 (5 bases). The CDR3 covers 13 residues. Trimming left V 5 bases short and J 7 bases short, with 14 bases between. CDR1 and CDR2 from the germline V gene are SGHVS and FQNEAQ. The CDR3: CASSAREGAGYTF. The CDR3 DNA reads as TGTGCCAGCAGCGCCAGGGAAGGTGCTGGCTACACCTTC. The variable domain in full, with the rest retrieved from reference TRBV7-8 and TRBJ1-2, is GAGVSQSPRYKVAKRGQDVALRCDPISGHVSLFWYQQALGQGPEFLTYFQNEAQLDKSGLPSDRFFAERPEGSVSTLKIQRTQQEDSAVYLCASSAREGAGYTFGSGTRLTVV.

The chain uses TRBV2 and TRBJ2-7; 11 nucleotides match TRBD1. In germline, CDR1 is SNHLY, CDR2 FYNNEI. The CDR3 consists of 14 residues. V shed 8 bases and J 3 bases; nucleotides not matched to a gene: 6. DNA for the CDR3: TGTGCCAGCGAGCCCGGGACAGGGGGCTACGAGCAGTACTTC. This codes for CASEPGTGGYEQYF.

This chain links TRBV6-2 or TRBV6-3 with TRBJ2-7; D uncertain. Trimming stripped 6 bases from V and 9 bases from J, with 15 bases between. The CDR3 totals 12 residues. Germline-derived CDR1 and CDR2 are MNHEY and SVGEGT. The CDR3 is CASSQGASAQYF. CDR3 bases: TGTGCCAGCAGCCAAGGAGCATCGGCGCAGTACTTC.

V usage is TRBV7-9 and J usage is TRBJ2-7; 12 bases are shared with TRBD2. Germline lookup yields CDR1 SEHNR and CDR2 FQNEAQ (reference sequence). This CDR3 region has 14 residues. The V and J ends lost 5 bases and 3 bases, in that order; junction bases with no gene match: 2. The CDR3 sequence is CASSVLAGGYEQYF. For the CDR3, the DNA is TGTGCCAGCAGCGTACTAGCGGGAGGCTACGAGCAGTACTTC.

Here the CDR3 reads CASSVSWTTSNTEAFF. The DNA for the CDR3 is TGTGCCAGCAGCGTTAGTTGGACAACCTCGAACACTGAAGCTTTCTTT. The genes are TRBV9 and TRBJ1-1, with D perhaps TRBD1 (5 bases). Germline-derived CDR1 and CDR2 are SGDLS and YYNGEE. This CDR3 spans 16 amino acids. V was trimmed by 2 bases and J by 1 base, leaving 15 bases between them.

This rearrangement joins TRBV4-1 to TRBJ2-7; 7 bases map to TRBD1. This CDR3 region has 18 residues. Trimming took 1 base from V and 2 from J; bases not matched to a gene: 14. The germline V gene has CDR1 MGHRA and CDR2 YSYEKL. The CDR3 DNA sequence: TGCGCCAGCAGCCAAGTTTTTGATCGGTACCAGGGGGCCTACGAGCAGTACTTC. As protein: CASSQVFDRYQGAYEQYF.

This clone appeared once. This chain uses TRBV24-1 with TRBJ2-7; TRBD2 matches 8 bases. Trimming at V came to 5 bases and at J to 3 bases, leaving 14 bases not matched to a gene. The V gene's germline CDR1 is KGHDR and CDR2 SFDVKD. There are 17 residues in the CDR3. The CDR3 sequence: CATSADHGREVGYEQYF. The CDR3 DNA sequence: TGTGCCACCAGTGCCGACCACGGGCGGGAGGTCGGCTACGAGCAGTACTTC.

The rearrangement uses TRBV15 and TRBJ2-7; D remains ambiguous. CDR1 and CDR2 from the germline V gene are LNHNV and YYDKDF (reference sequence). The V end lost 0 bases, the J end lost 3 bases, and 6 bases lay between the germline ends. This CDR3 is 13 amino acids long. The CDR3 bases are TGTGCCACCAGCAGAGACGTTAACTACGAGCAGTACTTC. Residues: CATSRDVNYEQYF.

The J gene is TRBJ2-7, the V gene TRBV3-1 (or the pseudogene TRBV3-2); D ambiguous. Germline V gives CDR1 LGHDT, CDR2 YNNKEL (reference sequence). V shed 0 bases and J shed 7 bases, with 10 bases lying between them. The CDR3 runs to 13 residues. CDR3 amino acids: CASSQDRAREQYF. The CDR3 DNA reads as TGTGCCAGCAGCCAAGATCGAGCTCGGGAGCAGTACTTC.

V usage is TRBV5-1 and J usage is TRBJ2-7; 9 bases are a match to TRBD2. After removal of 4 bases from V and 4 bases from J, the junction contained 9 bases not matched to a gene. The CDR3 contains 15 residues. CDR1 SGHRS and CDR2 YFSETQ come from the germline V gene. The CDR3 coding sequence is TGCGCCAGCAGCCTGACGGCGGGAGGGCCATACGAGCAGTACTTC. Translated, it gives CASSLTAGGPYEQYF. The entire variable domain, with the rest obtained from reference TRBV5-1 and TRBJ2-7, is as follows: KAGVTQTPRYLIKTRGQQVTLSCSPISGHRSVSWYQQTPGQGLQFLFEYFSETQRNKGNFPGRFSGRQFSNSRSEMNVSTLELGDSALYLCASSLTAGGPYEQYFGPGTRLTVT.

The chain employs TRBV28 and TRBJ2-1, with 13 positions matching TRBD2. CDR1 and CDR2 (germline): MDHEN, SYDVKM. This CDR3 contains 20 residues. J lost 3 bases, V lost 8 bases, and 19 bases had no gene match. CDR3 protein: CASPPTDGTSGISNYNEQFF. The CDR3 DNA reads TGTGCCAGCCCCCCCACGGACGGGACTAGCGGGATTAGTAACTACAATGAGCAGTTCTTC.

This chain joins TRBV11-3 and TRBJ2-3; tentatively, D is TRBD2 (6 bases). The germline V gene encodes CDR1 SGHNT and CDR2 YENEEA. The CDR3 is made up of 14 amino acids. The V end was cut by 5 bases, the J end by 7 bases, with 16 bases between. This CDR3 reads CASSRGAGTYTQYF. The CDR3 DNA reads TGTGCCAGCAGCCGTGGGGCGGGGACTTATACGCAGTATTTT.

The V gene is TRBV5-1, the J gene TRBJ2-3, with a weak D call TRBD2 (5 bases). V lost 2 bases and J lost 4, with 11 bases in between. The CDR3 totals 14 residues. Germline CDR1 and CDR2: SGHRS and YFSETQ. The DNA of the CDR3 is TGCGCCAGCAGCTTAACCCCCGGGGCAGATACGCAGTATTTT. Amino acid sequence: CASSLTPGADTQYF.

V gene TRBV3-1 (or the pseudogene TRBV3-2) combines with J gene TRBJ2-5; D remains ambiguous. Germline CDR1 LGHDT, CDR2 YNNKEL (reference sequence). Trimming pared 4 bases from V and 5 bases from J, leaving 8 bases between. CDR3 length: 12 residues. CDR3 amino acids: CASSPSRETQYF. Written as DNA, the CDR3 is TGTGCCAGCAGCCCGAGCAGGGAGACCCAGTACTTC.

The chain employs TRBV28 and TRBJ2-4; 7 positions match TRBD1. This CDR3 spans 16 amino acids. Germline V gene lookup returns CDR1 MDHEN and CDR2 SYDVKM. The V and J ends lost 5 bases and 0 bases, in that order; junction bases with no gene match: 7. The DNA for the CDR3 is TGTGCCAGCAGTGGAAGGGACAGCTCAGCCAAAAACATTCAGTACTTC. Translated, it gives CASSGRDSSAKNIQYF.

The chain has TRBV5-4 and TRBJ1-1; unclear D gene. The CDR3 is 15 residues long. CDR1 and CDR2 (germline): SGHNT, YYREEE (reference sequence). Trimming stripped 5 bases from V and 0 bases from J, with 14 bases between. CDR3 nucleotides: TGTGCCAGCAGGGACTGGAGGAGGTTGAACACTGAAGCTTTCTTT. Residues: CASRDWRRLNTEAFF.

V and J are TRBV7-2 and TRBJ1-1, with no clear D. V gave up 1 base and J gave up 0 bases, with 9 bases separating them. The CDR3 is 15 residues long. Germline CDR1 is SGHTA and CDR2 is FQGNSA. The CDR3 loop is CASSLESSLNTEAFF. The CDR3, as DNA: TGTGCCAGCAGCTTAGAATCCAGTTTGAACACTGAAGCTTTCTTT.

This chain joins TRBV28 and TRBJ2-2; a weak D match, TRBD1 (6 bases). V was pared by 6 bases and J by 0 bases, with 11 bases between. The CDR3 runs 15 residues. CDR1 and CDR2 from the germline V gene are MDHEN and SYDVKM. The CDR3: CASSPGQSNTGELFF. In nucleotides, the CDR3 is TGTGCCAGCAGCCCGGGACAATCGAACACCGGGGAGCTGTTTTTT.

V usage is TRBV5-4 and J usage is TRBJ2-2; TRBD2 matches at 8 bases. Trimming removed 0 bases from V and 0 bases from J; junction bases left unmatched: 7. Germline V lookup: CDR1 SGHNT, CDR2 YYREEE (reference sequence). There are 18 residues in the CDR3. CDR3 DNA sequence: TGTGCCAGCAGCTTGGGTTTGGCGGGAGGCCCGAACACCGGGGAGCTGTTTTTT. Translation gives CASSLGLAGGPNTGELFF.

The genes are TRBV5-1 and TRBJ2-3; no firm D call. CDR3 length: 14 residues. Germline V gene sequence: CDR1 SGHRS, CDR2 YFSETQ. Trimming pared 1 base from V and 4 bases from J, leaving 10 bases between. The CDR3 DNA reads as TGCGCCAGCAGCTTGCCGAGTTCTGCAGATACGCAGTATTTT. It specifies CASSLPSSADTQYF.

This clone was recorded once. The chain uses TRBV25-1 and TRBJ2-7; 10 nucleotides line up with TRBD1. The germline CDR1 and CDR2 sequences are MGHDK and SYGVNS. This CDR3 is built from 18 residues. With V trimmed by 4 bases and J by 4 bases, 16 bases remained unmatched. The CDR3 reads CASSGQGAFQYDPYEQYF. The CDR3 DNA follows: TGTGCCAGCAGTGGACAGGGGGCCTTCCAATACGACCCTTACGAGCAGTACTTC.

J is TRBJ2-5 and V is TRBV6-5; perhaps TRBD1 as D (5 bases). Looked up from germline, CDR1 is MNHEY and CDR2 is SVGAGI. The V and J ends lost 0 bases and 1 base respectively, with 6 bases between them. The CDR3 totals 14 residues. Written as DNA, the CDR3 is TGTGCCAGCAGTTACTCTAGGGGCCAAGAGACCCAGTACTTC. This sequence encodes CASSYSRGQETQYF.

The chain joins TRBV27 to TRBJ2-7; the match to TRBD1 covers 9 bases. This CDR3 region has 15 residues. Germline V gene sequence: CDR1 MNHEY, CDR2 SMNVEV (reference sequence). J was trimmed by 2 bases and V by 6 bases; bases with no gene match: 8. This CDR3 reads CASSSRTGVPYEQYF. The CDR3 region has the DNA TGTGCCAGCAGCTCTCGGACAGGGGTCCCCTACGAGCAGTACTTC.

The chain employs TRBV7-9 and TRBJ2-7, with D possibly TRBD1 on 6 matching bases. CDR3 size: 14 residues. V lost 1 base and J 3 bases, leaving 10 bases between the germline ends. Germline assignment: CDR1 SEHNR and CDR2 FQNEAQ (reference sequence). CDR3 protein: CASSLDRVSYEQYF. Here the CDR3 DNA reads TGTGCCAGCAGCTTAGACAGGGTGAGCTACGAGCAGTACTTC.

The rearrangement uses TRBV4-2 and TRBJ2-4; 8 bases are shared with TRBD2. CDR3 size: 16 residues. V lost 3 bases and J lost 9; bases outside the gene matches: 13. The germline gives CDR1 LGHNA, CDR2 YNFKEQ. CDR3 coding DNA: TGTGCCAGCAGCCATGCCGGGGAGCGGGGGATGGGCATTCAGTACTTC. Translated, it gives CASSHAGERGMGIQYF.